Here is one T cell receptor beta chain with its context. It was second doses at about 4 or about 12 weeks that were pooled. Assay: immunoSEQ multiplex PCR; the TCRdb copy retains only in-frame clones and omits some. This table has approximately 120,000 clones, more than 80% appearing once. The entry originates in a study of T cell responses to AZD1222 COVID-19 vaccine. Specimen: peripheral blood, collected 28 days after the second AZD1222 dose. The TCR comes from an adult who received the AZD1222 COVID-19 vaccine.

In DNA form, the CDR3 reads TGTGCCAGCAGATCCACAGGGCTACAGCCCCAGCATTTT. Protein: CASRSTGLQPQHF. The V gene is TRBV28, the J gene TRBJ1-5; TRBD1 is a possible D gene (6 bases). Trimming took 6 bases from V and 7 from J, leaving 13 bases between them. The germline gives CDR1 MDHEN, CDR2 SYDVKM. CDR3 length: 13 residues.